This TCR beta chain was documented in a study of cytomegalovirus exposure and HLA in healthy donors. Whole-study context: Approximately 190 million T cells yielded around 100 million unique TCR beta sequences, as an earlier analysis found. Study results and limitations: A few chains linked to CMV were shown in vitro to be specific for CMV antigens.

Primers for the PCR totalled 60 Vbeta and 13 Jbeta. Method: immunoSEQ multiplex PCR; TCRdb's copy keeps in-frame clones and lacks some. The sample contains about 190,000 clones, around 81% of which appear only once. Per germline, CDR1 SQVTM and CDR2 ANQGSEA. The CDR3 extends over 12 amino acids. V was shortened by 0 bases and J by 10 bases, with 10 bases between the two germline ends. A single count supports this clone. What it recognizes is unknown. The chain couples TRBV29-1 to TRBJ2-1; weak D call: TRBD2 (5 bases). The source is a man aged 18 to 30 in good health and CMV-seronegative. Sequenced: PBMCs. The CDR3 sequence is CSVEDLPGEQFF. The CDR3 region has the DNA TGCAGCGTTGAAGATCTACCGGGGGAGCAGTTCTTC.